The T cell receptor beta chain described here comes from a study of blood T cell repertoires in COVID-19. Study information: Sources were T cells, B-cell-depleted T cells, or PBMCs; the material itself was cDNA or gDNA.

Libraries were prepared by immunoSEQ multiplex PCR; TCRdb keeps only in-frame clonotypes and omits some of them. The table has approximately 400,000 clones, roughly 91% seen once; the top ten hold more than 1%. Cohort 3 recovered donors had two negative PCRs, clearance, or symptom resolution. Sequences were obtained from PBMCs or T cells enriched from blood (not recorded which). This clonotype originated in a woman aged 18-29 years who had recovered from COVID-19.

CDR3 sequence reads: CASSGWDRGPYEQYF. Here the CDR3 DNA reads TGTGCCAGCAGCGGGTGGGACAGGGGACCCTACGAGCAGTACTTC. V usage is TRBV21-1 and J usage is TRBJ2-7; no DNA check was done on the table's D call, TRBD1. TRBV21-1 is a documented pseudogene. This CDR3 is 15 amino acids long.